This TCR beta chain came from a study of PD-L1 blockade in urothelial cancer. Study-wide context: Male patients with bladder-origin urothelial cancer numbered most of the 29. T cells numbered a median of about 150,000 in the blood samples.

Templates that were synthetic TCR analogs were spiked into each PCR. TCRdb's table, derived via immunoSEQ multiplex PCR, lists solely in-frame clones and lacks some. Altogether 85,000 to 100,000 clones are present, around nine tenths being singletons, with the ten largest covering over 8.5%. The receptor was derived from a man aged 55 to 70 with urothelial cancer. The source was PBMCs, collected around atezolizumab (anti-PD-L1) treatment.

Here the CDR3 reads CARTDRARICTF. The DNA for the CDR3 is TGTGCCAGGACCGACAGGGCCCGTATATGCACCTTC. The genes are TRBV19 and TRBJ1-2; TRBD1 matches at 7 bases. Looked up from germline, CDR1 is LNHDA and CDR2 is SQIVND (reference sequence). After removal of 9 bases from V and 13 bases from J, the junction contained 14 bases not matched to a gene. The CDR3 is 12 residues long.